Shown below are 25 T cell receptor beta chains from a single sample sequenced in a study of shared clonotypes between healthy human individuals. Generated by immunoSEQ multiplex PCR, the TCRdb table keeps only in-frame clones and is missing some. The data contain roughly 2.6 million clones, more than 90% of them singletons. The specimen sequenced was naive CD4+ T cells sorted from blood. The subset here: CD45RA+ positively selected. These TCRs come from a man between 18 and 35 years old in good health.

The chain is built from TRBV11-2 and TRBJ2-5; D uncertain. CDR3 length: 16 residues. Germline V CDR1 and CDR2: SGHAT, FQNNGV. Trimming removed 5 bases from V and 2 bases from J, with 18 bases in between. CDR3 region: CASSGNVWVRQETQYF. In DNA form, the CDR3 reads TGTGCCAGCAGCGGCAATGTTTGGGTCCGGCAAGAGACCCAGTACTTC.

V gene TRBV15 combines with J gene TRBJ2-3; the D is unclear. The CDR3 is 16 residues long. The V end was cut by 0 bases, the J end by 5 bases, with 15 bases between. Germline assignment: CDR1 LNHNV and CDR2 YYDKDF (reference sequence). In nucleotides, the CDR3 is TGTGCCACCAGCAGAGATCGATTGGCGTTCAAAGATACGCAGTATTTT. It translates to CATSRDRLAFKDTQYF.

This rearrangement joins TRBV5-1 to TRBJ2-1; TRBD1 matches 9 bases. CDR3 length: 15 residues. The germline gives CDR1 SGHRS, CDR2 YFSETQ. Trimming took 3 bases from V and 3 from J; bases not matched to a gene: 4. CDR3 residues: CASSSRDRDYNEQFF. As DNA, the CDR3 is TGCGCCAGCAGCTCCCGGGACAGGGACTACAATGAGCAGTTCTTC.

The rearrangement joins TRBV7-3 to TRBJ2-5; 7 positions agree with TRBD1. The CDR3 is 14 residues long. Germline V gives CDR1 SGHTA, CDR2 FQGTGA. With 3 bases clipped from V and 1 base from J, the junction kept 2 bases outside the gene matches. CDR3 nucleotides: TGTGCCAGCAGCTTGACAGGGCCCCAAGAGACCCAGTACTTC. It codes for CASSLTGPQETQYF.

The gene calls are TRBV18 and TRBJ2-3, with D possibly being TRBD1 (5 bases). The CDR3 is 19 residues long. From germline, CDR1 is KGHSH and CDR2 LQKENI. V was trimmed by 2 bases and J by 0 bases, leaving 21 bases between them. The CDR3 DNA sequence: TGTGCCAGCTCACCAATGATAGGGGCCCAATCCTCTAGCACAGATACGCAGTATTTT. Protein product: CASSPMIGAQSSSTDTQYF.

The chain joins TRBV29-1 to TRBJ1-6, with D perhaps matching TRBD1 (5 bases). V was trimmed by 6 bases and J by 4 bases, leaving 13 bases between them. The CDR3 is 14 residues long. Germline V CDR1 and CDR2: SQVTM, ANQGSEA. CDR3 sequence: CSVRRDGYNSPLHF. CDR3 nucleotide sequence: TGCAGCGTACGACGGGACGGGTATAATTCACCCCTCCACTTT.

The V call is TRBV7-2, the J call TRBJ2-7; D is ambiguous. The germline V gene encodes CDR1 SGHTA and CDR2 FQGNSA. The CDR3 extends over 14 amino acids. Trimming removed 5 bases at V and 4 bases at J, with 15 bases between. The CDR3 reads CASSDTDGRYEQYF. CDR3 in DNA: TGTGCCAGCAGCGATACGGATGGACGGTACGAGCAGTACTTC.

As regards this clone: Other nucleotide sequences in the sample specify the same CDR3. This chain uses TRBV18 with TRBJ1-1, with a tentative D call TRBD1 (5 bases). Germline CDR1 is KGHSH and CDR2 is LQKENI. The V end was cut by 0 bases, the J end by 0 bases, with 8 bases between. The CDR3 has 15 amino acids. CDR3 nucleotides: TGTGCCAGCTCACCACCCGGGGGAGTGAACACTGAAGCTTTCTTT. Its translation is CASSPPGGVNTEAFF.

The chain carries TRBV25-1 and TRBJ2-7; no clear D. Germline CDR1 MGHDK, CDR2 SYGVNS. The V gene lost 2 bases and the J gene lost 7 bases, with 15 bases spanning the gap. The CDR3 covers 14 residues. CDR3 in amino acids: CASSETQAVREQYF. In DNA form, the CDR3 reads TGTGCCAGCAGTGAAACGCAGGCGGTCAGGGAGCAGTACTTC.

The chain links TRBV5-1 to TRBJ2-7; D is ambiguous. Trimming took off 0 bases at V and 6 bases at J, with 13 bases between the two ends. This CDR3 has 14 amino acids. In germline, CDR1 is SGHRS, CDR2 YFSETQ. The CDR3 nucleotides read TGCGCCAGCAGCTTGGACCTTCCGAAGGTCGAGCAGTACTTC. Translation gives CASSLDLPKVEQYF.

This clone was recorded only once. The V call is TRBV11-2, the J call TRBJ1-4, with 7 bases matching TRBD1. Per germline, CDR1 SGHAT and CDR2 FQNNGV. The CDR3 totals 14 residues. V lost 4 bases, J lost 8 bases, and 7 bases stayed unmatched. This CDR3 reads CASSSQGRVEKLFF. DNA for the CDR3: TGTGCCAGCAGCTCACAGGGGCGGGTAGAAAAACTGTTTTTT.

The genes are TRBV20-1 and TRBJ2-1; D remains ambiguous. Germline V gene data show CDR1 as DFQATT and CDR2 as SNEGSKA (reference sequence). This CDR3 has 10 residues. V lost 8 bases to trimming and J lost 3 bases, with 5 bases between them. The DNA for the CDR3 is TGCAGTCCCGACTACAATGAGCAGTTCTTC. Translation: CSPDYNEQFF.

The rearrangement links TRBV7-9 to TRBJ2-6, with unresolved D. Trimming stripped 2 bases from V and 0 bases from J, with 17 bases between. The CDR3 runs to 19 residues. Germline loops: CDR1 SEHNR, CDR2 FQNEAQ (reference sequence). This chain's CDR3 is CASSLLGSNLVSGANVLTF. CDR3 coding DNA: TGTGCCAGCAGCTTATTAGGGTCCAACCTTGTCTCTGGGGCCAACGTCCTGACTTTC.

The chain couples TRBV7-6 to TRBJ2-3; D call uncertain. Germline V lookup: CDR1 SGHVS, CDR2 FNYEAQ. Trimming removed 4 bases at V and 4 bases at J, with 9 bases between. The CDR3 loop spans 13 amino acids. The CDR3 DNA is TGTGCCAGCAGCTCCCCACTGGCAGATACGCAGTATTTT. This codes for CASSSPLADTQYF.

This chain joins TRBV11-2 and TRBJ2-5, with 11 bases fitting TRBD1. The V segment lost 3 bases and the J segment 3 bases; nucleotides outside the gene matches: 9. This CDR3 has 17 amino acids. The germline V gene encodes CDR1 SGHAT and CDR2 FQNNGV. The CDR3, as DNA: TGTGCCAGCAGCTTCAGACCGACGGGACAGGGGGAAGAGACCCAGTACTTC. It translates to CASSFRPTGQGEETQYF. The whole variable domain, filled in from reference TRBV11-2 and TRBJ2-5, reads EAGVAQSPRYKIIEKRQSVAFWCNPISGHATLYWYQQILGQGPKLLIQFQNNGVVDDSQLPKDRFSAERLKGVDSTLKIQPAKLEDSAVYLCASSFRPTGQGEETQYFGPGTRLLVL.

The chain combines TRBV7-8 with TRBJ2-2; no firm D call. This CDR3 spans 14 amino acids. V shed 3 bases and J shed 0 bases, with 5 bases lying between them. Germline loops: CDR1 SGHVS, CDR2 FQNEAQ. This CDR3 reads CASSFTANTGELFF. The CDR3 DNA follows: TGTGCCAGCAGCTTTACAGCGAACACCGGGGAGCTGTTTTTT.

The V gene is TRBV19, the J gene TRBJ1-5; 7 bases are a match to TRBD1. V trimming: 9 bases; J trimming: 1 base; junction bases outside the gene matches: 6. The germline V gene has CDR1 LNHDA and CDR2 SQIVND (reference sequence). The CDR3 sequence is 14 residues long. As DNA, the CDR3 is TGTGCCAGCAGAGACAGGGCCAGCAATCAGCCCCAGCATTTT. Its translation: CASRDRASNQPQHF.

The chain has TRBV11-2 and TRBJ1-3; 7 nucleotides align to TRBD1. V shed 5 bases, J shed 0 bases, and the junction held 13 bases outside the gene matches. Germline CDR1 SGHAT, CDR2 FQNNGV. The length of the CDR3 is 18 residues. CDR3 region: CASSPVSLGQLSGNTIYF. In DNA, the CDR3 is TGTGCCAGCAGCCCCGTTTCCCTGGGACAGCTCTCTGGAAACACCATATATTTT.

This chain joins TRBV9 and TRBJ2-3; D ambiguous. The germline V and J ends were trimmed by 0 bases and 3 bases, with 14 bases remaining between them. The CDR3 sequence is 16 residues long. CDR1 and CDR2 from the germline V gene are SGDLS and YYNGEE. For the CDR3, the DNA is TGTGCCAGCAGCGTAGGCCTAGACGCCCCTACAGATACGCAGTATTTT. Its translation is CASSVGLDAPTDTQYF. The full variable domain, in which reference TRBV9 and TRBJ2-3 provide the parts outside the CDR3, is DSGVTQTPKHLITATGQRVTLRCSPRSGDLSVYWYQQSLDQGLQFLIQYYNGEERAKGNILERFSAQQFPDLHSELNLSSLELGDSALYFCASSVGLDAPTDTQYFGPGTRLTVL.

This chain links TRBV7-9 with TRBJ1-5, with a tentative D call TRBD1 (6 bases). Between the trimmed V and J ends, which lost 5 bases and 0 bases, there was a span of 23 bases. Germline CDR1 reads SEHNR; CDR2 reads FQNEAQ (reference sequence). This CDR3 has 19 residues. The CDR3 DNA reads as TGTGCCAGCAGCCCGGCGGGACAAATAAAGGAGTATAGCAATCAGCCCCAGCATTTT. It specifies CASSPAGQIKEYSNQPQHF.

The chain recombines TRBV11-3 with TRBJ2-5; D not certain. Germline V gene lookup returns CDR1 SGHNT and CDR2 YENEEA. The CDR3 loop spans 13 amino acids. The V end was cut by 2 bases, the J end by 5 bases, with 9 bases between. CDR3 sequence: CASSLNSVETQYF. CDR3 in DNA: TGTGCCAGCAGCTTAAACTCCGTGGAGACCCAGTACTTC.

V usage is TRBV19 and J usage is TRBJ1-3, with D tentatively TRBD1 (5 bases). The CDR3 consists of 16 residues. CDR1 is LNHDA, CDR2 SQIVND, per germline (reference sequence). V lost 5 bases and J lost 0, with 14 bases in between. CDR3 bases: TGTGCCAGTAGTTCCGGGACGCCTAGCTCTGGAAACACCATATATTTT. Its protein product is CASSSGTPSSGNTIYF.

Concerning this clone: Other nucleotide sequences from this sample produce the same CDR3. The V gene is TRBV6-1, the J gene TRBJ1-5; D might be TRBD1 (5 bases). Looked up from germline, CDR1 is MNHNS and CDR2 is SASEGT. Trimming shortened V by 1 base and J by 6 bases, and 7 bases separated the two germline ends. The CDR3 length is 13 residues. As DNA, the CDR3 is TGTGCCAGCAGTGAAGAGAGGGGTCAGCCCCAGCATTTT. Its translation: CASSEERGQPQHF.

A note on this clone: Distinct nucleotide sequences in the sample also encode this CDR3. The chain recombines TRBV20-1 with TRBJ1-1, with unresolved D. V was pared by 3 bases and J by 1 base, with 3 bases between. The germline gives CDR1 DFQATT, CDR2 SNEGSKA (reference sequence). This CDR3 is 11 amino acids long. CDR3 residues: CSASRNTEAFF. The DNA of the CDR3 is TGCAGTGCTAGTAGGAACACTGAAGCTTTCTTT.

This clone showed up just a few times. V gene TRBV7-9 combines with J gene TRBJ1-1, with D unclear. The germline V gene has CDR1 SEHNR and CDR2 FQNEAQ (reference sequence). This CDR3 is built from 14 residues. V was pared by 0 bases and J by 3 bases, with 8 bases between. CDR3 protein: CASSLAGVDTEAFF. The CDR3 DNA is TGTGCCAGCAGCTTAGCCGGTGTGGACACTGAAGCTTTCTTT.